A selection of T cell receptor beta chains follows, all from one sample in a study of T cell responses to AZD1222 COVID-19 vaccine. Measured with immunoSEQ multiplex PCR; TCRdb has only the in-frame clones, and not every one. This sample yields about 120,000 clones, of which 91% are seen a single time; 4% to 5% belongs to the top ten. The sample was peripheral blood, taken on day 0 of AZD1222 vaccination. The receptors originated from an adult in good health. Each CDR3 is given with its conserved first and last residue. Fields, in order: V gene, CDR3 length, clone size, J gene, D gene, CDR3 protein, CDR3 DNA. D genes are given only for firm matches. Not every row has a clone size; where given, it reads once, few, many or a size class.

V: TRBV13; length: 15; size: -; J: TRBJ2-7; D: TRBD1; CDR3: CASSLFGTGVYEQYF; DNA: TGTGCCAGCAGCTTATTTGGGACAGGCGTCTACGAGCAGTACTTC
V: TRBV9; length: 15; size: -; J: TRBJ1-3; D: TRBD1; CDR3: CASSVMAGGGNTIYF; DNA: TGTGCCAGCAGCGTAATGGCAGGGGGAGGAAACACCATATATTTT
V: TRBV19; length: 14; size: -; J: TRBJ2-7; D: TRBD1; CDR3: CASSIKGAVYEQYF; DNA: TGTGCCAGTAGTATCAAGGGGGCGGTTTACGAGCAGTACTTC
V: TRBV19; length: 15; size: once; J: TRBJ1-4; D: -; CDR3: CASSNPGASNEKLFF; DNA: TGTGCCAGTAGTAATCCAGGGGCGAGCAATGAAAAACTGTTTTTT
V: TRBV28; length: 16; size: -; J: TRBJ1-1; D: -; CDR3: CASSLVGGTGGTEAFF; DNA: TGTGCCAGCAGTTTGGTAGGCGGGACCGGTGGCACTGAAGCTTTCTTT
V: TRBV7-6; length: 15; size: -; J: TRBJ2-1; D: TRBD1; CDR3: CASSWGTGFNNEQFF; DNA: TGTGCCAGCAGCTGGGGGACAGGGTTCAACAATGAGCAGTTCTTC
V: TRBV6-5; length: 12; size: -; J: TRBJ1-2; D: TRBD1; CDR3: CALRGPSYGYTF; DNA: TGTGCTTTAAGGGGGCCTAGCTATGGCTACACCTTC
V: TRBV14; length: 15; size: -; J: TRBJ2-2; D: TRBD2; CDR3: CASSQGTSYTGELFF; DNA: TGTGCCAGCAGCCAGGGGACTAGCTATACCGGGGAGCTGTTTTTT
V: TRBV5-4; length: 12; size: -; J: TRBJ2-2; D: -; CDR3: CASIKDTGELFF; DNA: TGTGCCAGCATCAAAGACACCGGGGAGCTGTTTTTT
V: TRBV5-1; length: 16; size: once; J: TRBJ2-3; D: TRBD2; CDR3: CASSLGLAGTTDTQYF; DNA: TGCGCCAGCAGCTTGGGGCTAGCGGGGACCACAGATACGCAGTATTTT
V: TRBV21-1; length: 16; size: -; J: TRBJ2-1; D: -; CDR3: CASPGVAGYGYNEQFF; DNA: TGTGCCAGCCCGGGGGTTGCGGGATACGGGTACAATGAGCAGTTCTTC
V: TRBV7-2; length: 14; size: once; J: TRBJ1-1; D: -; CDR3: CASSLEGGWTEAFF; DNA: TGTGCCAGCAGCTTAGAGGGGGGGTGGACTGAAGCTTTCTTT
V: TRBV6-5; length: 11; size: -; J: TRBJ2-7; D: -; CDR3: CASSSLYEQYF; DNA: TGTGCCAGCAGTTCCCTCTACGAGCAGTACTTC
V: TRBV20-1; length: 11; size: -; J: TRBJ1-1; D: -; CDR3: CSAPVAREAFF; DNA: TGCAGTGCCCCCGTTGCCCGCGAGGCTTTCTTT
V: TRBV6-5; length: 12; size: -; J: TRBJ2-5; D: TRBD2; CDR3: CASSWGGETQYF; DNA: TGTGCCAGCAGCTGGGGGGGAGAGACCCAGTACTTC
V: TRBV15; length: 14; size: -; J: TRBJ1-2; D: TRBD1; CDR3: CATGQGGTNYGYTF; DNA: TGTGCCACCGGACAGGGGGGGACTAACTATGGCTACACCTTC
V: TRBV7-2; length: 13; size: -; J: TRBJ2-7; D: -; CDR3: CASSLEGSHEQYF; DNA: TGTGCCAGCAGCTTAGAAGGGTCCCACGAGCAGTACTTC
V: TRBV7-3; length: 13; size: once; J: TRBJ1-5; D: -; CDR3: CASSPSVGQPQHF; DNA: TGTGCCAGCAGTCCCTCGGTGGGACAGCCCCAGCATTTT
V: TRBV3-1/TRBV3-2; length: 14; size: -; J: TRBJ2-5; D: -; CDR3: CASSQVPGQETQYF; DNA: TGTGCCAGCAGCCAAGTTCCCGGGCAAGAGACCCAGTACTTC
V: TRBV11-2; length: 16; size: few; J: TRBJ2-3; D: TRBD2; CDR3: CASSLGRGVSTDTQYF; DNA: TGTGCCAGCAGCTTAGGTCGGGGGGTGAGCACAGATACGCAGTATTTT
V: TRBV19; length: 17; size: -; J: TRBJ2-2; D: -; CDR3: CASSIDVGGGGTGELFF; DNA: TGTGCCAGTAGTATAGATGTTGGGGGAGGGGGCACCGGGGAGCTGTTTTTT
V: TRBV12-3/TRBV12-4; length: 12; size: -; J: TRBJ2-7; D: -; CDR3: CASSFWRNEQYF; DNA: TGTGCCAGCAGTTTTTGGCGAAACGAGCAGTACTTC
V: TRBV27; length: 14; size: -; J: TRBJ2-7; D: -; CDR3: CASSLRGYSYEQYF; DNA: TGTGCCAGCAGTTTAAGAGGATACTCCTACGAGCAGTACTTC
V: TRBV4-3; length: 14; size: -; J: TRBJ2-3; D: -; CDR3: CASSQGTAQDTQYF; DNA: TGCGCCAGCAGCCAGGGGACGGCACAAGATACGCAGTATTTT
V: TRBV4-2; length: 18; size: -; J: TRBJ1-3; D: TRBD1; CDR3: CASSQKGQGLWGGNTIYF; DNA: TGTGCCAGCAGCCAAAAAGGACAGGGGCTTTGGGGTGGAAACACCATATATTTT
V: TRBV27; length: 15; size: once; J: TRBJ1-2; D: TRBD1; CDR3: CASSPGQRANYGYTF; DNA: TGTGCCAGCAGTCCGGGACAGCGAGCTAACTATGGCTACACCTTC
V: TRBV4-1; length: 19; size: -; J: TRBJ1-5; D: TRBD1; CDR3: CASSQGDRGLTYSNQPQHF; DNA: TGCGCCAGCAGCCAGGGGGACAGGGGACTAACTTATAGCAATCAGCCCCAGCATTTT
V: TRBV18; length: 16; size: once; J: TRBJ2-3; D: TRBD1; CDR3: CASSPPTGVGTDTQYF; DNA: TGTGCCAGCTCACCACCGACAGGGGTGGGCACAGATACGCAGTATTTT
V: TRBV24-1; length: 15; size: -; J: TRBJ2-1; D: -; CDR3: CATSDIKGLNNEQFF; DNA: TGTGCCACCAGTGATATAAAAGGCCTCAACAATGAGCAGTTCTTC
V: TRBV18; length: 14; size: -; J: TRBJ1-6; D: -; CDR3: CASSPPIANSPLHF; DNA: TGTGCCAGCTCACCACCGATCGCGAATTCACCCCTCCACTTT
V: TRBV27; length: 14; size: -; J: TRBJ2-4; D: -; CDR3: CASRPTGGKNIQYF; DNA: TGTGCCAGCAGGCCGACCGGAGGCAAAAACATTCAGTACTTC
V: TRBV4-3; length: 15; size: -; J: TRBJ1-6; D: -; CDR3: CASSHGSGNGSPLHF; DNA: TGCGCCAGCAGCCACGGATCCGGGAATGGATCACCCCTCCACTTT
V: TRBV15; length: 16; size: once; J: TRBJ1-1; D: -; CDR3: CATSRPAAGANTEAFF; DNA: TGTGCCACCAGCAGACCCGCGGCGGGGGCGAACACTGAAGCTTTCTTT
V: TRBV19; length: 14; size: -; J: TRBJ1-1; D: -; CDR3: CASSKQGLGTEAFF; DNA: TGTGCCAGTAGTAAGCAGGGTTTGGGTACTGAAGCTTTCTTT
V: TRBV7-8; length: 11; size: -; J: TRBJ2-5; D: -; CDR3: CASSLENYQYF; DNA: TGTGCCAGCAGCTTAGAAAATTACCAGTACTTC
V: TRBV19; length: 15; size: -; J: TRBJ2-7; D: -; CDR3: CASSIAHGISYEQYF; DNA: TGTGCCAGTAGTATAGCCCACGGGATATCCTACGAGCAGTACTTC
V: TRBV5-8; length: 15; size: -; J: TRBJ1-2; D: TRBD1; CDR3: CASSLRETGIYGYTF; DNA: TGTGCCAGCAGCTTGCGCGAGACAGGGATATATGGCTACACCTTC
V: TRBV7-6; length: 14; size: -; J: TRBJ1-2; D: TRBD1; CDR3: CASSLDRDNYGYTF; DNA: TGTGCCAGCAGCCTGGACAGGGACAACTATGGCTACACCTTC
V: TRBV28; length: 9; size: -; J: TRBJ1-2; D: -; CDR3: CAGEFGYTF; DNA: TGTGCCGGGGAGTTCGGCTACACCTTC
V: TRBV6-2/TRBV6-3; length: 15; size: -; J: TRBJ2-7; D: -; CDR3: CASSYERVISYEQYF; DNA: TGTGCCAGCAGTTACGAAAGGGTAATCTCCTACGAGCAGTACTTC
V: TRBV5-1; length: 14; size: -; J: TRBJ1-1; D: -; CDR3: CASSSGTLNTEAFF; DNA: TGCGCCAGCAGCTCCGGGACCCTGAACACTGAAGCTTTCTTT
V: TRBV30; length: 17; size: -; J: TRBJ1-6; D: -; CDR3: CAWRSGSRGRYNSPLHF; DNA: TGTGCCTGGAGGTCAGGGAGTAGGGGACGATATAATTCACCCCTCCACTTT
V: TRBV7-2; length: 18; size: -; J: TRBJ2-5; D: TRBD2; CDR3: CASSQPGLAGGRGETQYF; DNA: TGTGCCAGCAGCCAACCGGGACTAGCGGGGGGGCGAGGAGAGACCCAGTACTTC
V: TRBV6-5; length: 14; size: -; J: TRBJ1-1; D: TRBD1; CDR3: CASTIGTGNTEAFF; DNA: TGTGCCAGCACAATCGGGACAGGGAACACTGAAGCTTTCTTT
V: TRBV9; length: 13; size: -; J: TRBJ1-1; D: -; CDR3: CASGPVPPAEAFF; DNA: TGTGCCAGCGGTCCGGTCCCACCAGCTGAAGCTTTCTTT
V: TRBV20-1; length: 13; size: -; J: TRBJ2-7; D: -; CDR3: CSASVTSSYEQYF; DNA: TGCAGTGCTAGTGTCACCTCGTCCTACGAGCAGTACTTC
V: TRBV6-6; length: 14; size: -; J: TRBJ2-2; D: TRBD2; CDR3: CASGSGGHTGELFF; DNA: TGTGCCAGCGGTAGCGGGGGCCACACCGGGGAGCTGTTTTTT
V: TRBV6-5; length: 15; size: -; J: TRBJ2-7; D: -; CDR3: CASSSTITIPPRQYF; DNA: TGTGCCAGCAGTTCGACGATAACCATCCCACCTCGGCAGTACTTC
V: TRBV6-1; length: 17; size: -; J: TRBJ2-5; D: -; CDR3: CASSEAVGGRRTETQYF; DNA: TGTGCCAGCAGTGAAGCGGTGGGGGGGCGGAGGACGGAGACCCAGTACTTC
V: TRBV19; length: 14; size: -; J: TRBJ1-6; D: -; CDR3: CASSAAGLNSPLHF; DNA: TGTGCCAGTAGTGCCGCAGGGTTGAATTCACCCCTCCACTTT
V: TRBV11-2; length: 19; size: -; J: TRBJ1-1; D: -; CDR3: CASSLAQPPRSGLNTEAFF; DNA: TGTGCCAGCAGCTTAGCCCAGCCCCCCAGGTCAGGTTTGAACACTGAAGCTTTCTTT
V: TRBV4-1; length: 17; size: -; J: TRBJ2-4; D: -; CDR3: CASSQGRGALAKNIQYF; DNA: TGCGCCAGCAGCCAAGGGCGGGGAGCCCTAGCCAAAAACATTCAGTACTTC
V: TRBV9; length: 15; size: once; J: TRBJ2-3; D: -; CDR3: CASARSAFNADTQYF; DNA: TGTGCCTCCGCTCGATCCGCGTTTAATGCGGATACGCAGTATTTT